What follows describes a single T cell receptor beta chain. Its antigen is currently unknown. This record comes from a study of T-cell memory formation after mild COVID-19. Study-level results: Most CD4+ clones that shrank were in CM and EM, while CD8+ ones turned up in EMRA. Clonal second-wave expansions that peaked on day 37 had unconfirmed SARS-CoV-2 specificity.

Germline V gene sequence: CDR1 SGHRS, CDR2 YFSETQ. The CDR3 covers 15 residues. The J segment lost 4 bases and the V segment lost 3 bases, leaving 6 bases of the junction unmatched. TCR alpha and TCR beta cDNA libraries carrying sample barcodes and UMIs came from 5'RACE with constant-segment primers. MiXCR was run by TCRdb on the 5' RACE reads, yielding one entry per CDR3 protein. The data hold some 82,000 distinct CDR3 sequences, with 9.5% to 15% observed a single time. The rearrangement links TRBV5-1 to TRBJ1-2; 10 bases line up with TRBD1. Sequenced input: PBMCs or a T cell subset sorted from them (not recorded which). The source is a man aged 18 to 29 who had mild COVID-19 (a few samples of this study predate the infection). Cell type and time point are not known. The CDR3 loop reads CASSSSGQGSYGYTF. CDR3 in DNA: TGCGCCAGCAGCTCCTCGGGACAGGGGAGCTATGGCTACACCTTC.